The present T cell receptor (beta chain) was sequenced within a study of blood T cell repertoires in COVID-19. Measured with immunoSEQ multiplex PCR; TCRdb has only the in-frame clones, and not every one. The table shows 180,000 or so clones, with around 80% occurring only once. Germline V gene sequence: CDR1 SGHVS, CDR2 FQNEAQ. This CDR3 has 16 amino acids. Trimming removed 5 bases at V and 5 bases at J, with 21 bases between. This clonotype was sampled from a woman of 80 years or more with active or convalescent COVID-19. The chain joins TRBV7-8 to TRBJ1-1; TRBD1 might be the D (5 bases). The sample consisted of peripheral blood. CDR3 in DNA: TGTGCCAGCAGCAAACACCTAGTAGGCCGGGGGACTGAAGCTTTCTTT. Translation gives CASSKHLVGRGTEAFF.